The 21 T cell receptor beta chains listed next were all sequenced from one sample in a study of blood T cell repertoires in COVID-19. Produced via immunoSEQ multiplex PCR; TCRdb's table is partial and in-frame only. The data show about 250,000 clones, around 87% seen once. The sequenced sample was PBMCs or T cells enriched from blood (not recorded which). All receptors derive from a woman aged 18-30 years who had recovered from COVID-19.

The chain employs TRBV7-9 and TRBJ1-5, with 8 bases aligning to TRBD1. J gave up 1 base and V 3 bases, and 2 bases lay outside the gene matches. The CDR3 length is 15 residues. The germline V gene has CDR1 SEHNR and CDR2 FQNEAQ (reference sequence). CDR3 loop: CASSLDRVSNQPQHF. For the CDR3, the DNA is TGTGCCAGCAGCTTGGACAGGGTGAGCAATCAGCCCCAGCATTTT.

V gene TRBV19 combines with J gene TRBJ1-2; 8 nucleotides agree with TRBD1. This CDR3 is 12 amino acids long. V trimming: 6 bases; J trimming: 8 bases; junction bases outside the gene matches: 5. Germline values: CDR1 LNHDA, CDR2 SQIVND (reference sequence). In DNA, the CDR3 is TGTGCCAGTAGCGGACAGGGAAACGGCTACACCTTC. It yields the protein CASSGQGNGYTF.

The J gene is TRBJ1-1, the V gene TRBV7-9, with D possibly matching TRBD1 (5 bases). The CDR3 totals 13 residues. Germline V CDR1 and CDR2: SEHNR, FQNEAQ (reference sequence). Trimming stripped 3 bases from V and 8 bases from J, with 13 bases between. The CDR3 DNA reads TGTGCCAGCAGCTTGGGGGAGGGAACGGAAGCTTTCTTT. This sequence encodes CASSLGEGTEAFF.

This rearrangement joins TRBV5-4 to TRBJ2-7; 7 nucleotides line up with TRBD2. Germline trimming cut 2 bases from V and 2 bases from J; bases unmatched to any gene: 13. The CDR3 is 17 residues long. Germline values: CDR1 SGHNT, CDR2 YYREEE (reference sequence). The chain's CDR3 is CASSFGGGNGGPYEQYF. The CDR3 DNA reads TGTGCCAGCAGCTTTGGGGGAGGGAATGGGGGTCCCTACGAGCAGTACTTC.

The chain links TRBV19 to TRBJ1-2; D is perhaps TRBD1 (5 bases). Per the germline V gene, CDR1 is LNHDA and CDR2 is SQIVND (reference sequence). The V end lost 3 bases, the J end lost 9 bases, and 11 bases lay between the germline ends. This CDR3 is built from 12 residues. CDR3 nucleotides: TGTGCCAGTAGTATTCAGGGCTTGAGCTACACCTTC. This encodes CASSIQGLSYTF.

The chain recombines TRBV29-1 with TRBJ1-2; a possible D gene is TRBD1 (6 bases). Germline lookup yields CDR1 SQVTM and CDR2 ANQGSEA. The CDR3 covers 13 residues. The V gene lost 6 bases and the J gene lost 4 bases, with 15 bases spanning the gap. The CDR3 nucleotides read TGCAGCGTCCCTCGGGCAGGGGCCTATGGCTACACCTTC. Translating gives CSVPRAGAYGYTF.

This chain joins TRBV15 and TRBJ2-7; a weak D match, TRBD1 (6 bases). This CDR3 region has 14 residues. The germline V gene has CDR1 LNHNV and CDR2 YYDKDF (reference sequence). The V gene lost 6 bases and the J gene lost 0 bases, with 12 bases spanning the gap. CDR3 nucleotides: TGTGCCACCAGGATGGACAGAAGCTCCTACGAGCAGTACTTC. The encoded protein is CATRMDRSSYEQYF.

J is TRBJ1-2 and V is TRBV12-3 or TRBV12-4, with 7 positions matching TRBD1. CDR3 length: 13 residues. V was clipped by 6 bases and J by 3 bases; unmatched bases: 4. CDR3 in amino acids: CASSPTGDYGYTF. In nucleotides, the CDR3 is TGTGCCAGCAGCCCCACAGGGGACTATGGCTACACCTTC.

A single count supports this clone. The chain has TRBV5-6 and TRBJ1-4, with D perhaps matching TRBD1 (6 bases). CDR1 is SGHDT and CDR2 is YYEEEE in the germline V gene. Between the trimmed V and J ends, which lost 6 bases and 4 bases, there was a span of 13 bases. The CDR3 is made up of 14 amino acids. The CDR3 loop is CASTQGQHNEKLFF. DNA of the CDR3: TGTGCCAGCACCCAAGGACAGCATAATGAAAAACTGTTTTTT.

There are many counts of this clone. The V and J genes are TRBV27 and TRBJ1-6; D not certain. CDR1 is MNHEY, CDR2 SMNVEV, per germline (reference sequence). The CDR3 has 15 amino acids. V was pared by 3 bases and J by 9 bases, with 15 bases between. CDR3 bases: TGTGCCAGCAGTTTGGGTTCGGGAGTCACTTCACCCCTCCACTTT. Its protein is CASSLGSGVTSPLHF.

CDR3 sequence reads: CASSDGATDTQYF. The CDR3 nucleotides are TGTGCCAGCAGTGACGGGGCCACAGATACGCAGTATTTT. V is TRBV6-4 and J is TRBJ2-3, with a possible D match to TRBD1 (5 bases). The CDR3 is 13 amino acids. V was cut by 2 bases and J by 2 bases, with 5 bases left in between. Per the germline V gene, CDR1 is MRHNA and CDR2 is SNTAGT.

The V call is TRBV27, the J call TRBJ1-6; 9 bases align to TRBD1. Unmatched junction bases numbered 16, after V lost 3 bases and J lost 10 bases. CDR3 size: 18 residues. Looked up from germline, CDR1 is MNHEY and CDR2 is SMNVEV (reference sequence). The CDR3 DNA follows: TGTGCCAGCAGTTTCGCAATGGGGACAGGGAATTTAGACTCACCCCTCCACTTT. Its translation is CASSFAMGTGNLDSPLHF.

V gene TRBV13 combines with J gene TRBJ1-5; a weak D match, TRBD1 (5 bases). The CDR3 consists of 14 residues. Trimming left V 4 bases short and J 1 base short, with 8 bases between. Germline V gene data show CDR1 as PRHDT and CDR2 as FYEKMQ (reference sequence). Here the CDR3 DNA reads TGTGCCAGCAGCTCCCCAGGGAGCAATCAGCCCCAGCATTTT. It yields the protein CASSSPGSNQPQHF. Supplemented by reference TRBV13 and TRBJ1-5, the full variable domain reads AAGVIQSPRHLIKEKRETATLKCYPIPRHDTVYWYQQGPGQDPQFLISFYEKMQSDKGSIPDRFSAQQFSDYHSELNMSSLELGDSALYFCASSSPGSNQPQHFGDGTRLSIL.

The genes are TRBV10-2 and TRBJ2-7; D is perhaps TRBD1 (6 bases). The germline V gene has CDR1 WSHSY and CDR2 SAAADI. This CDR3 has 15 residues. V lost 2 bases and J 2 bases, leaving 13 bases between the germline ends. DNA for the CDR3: TGCGCCAGCAGTGAGATGGGGGCCTCCCCCTACGAGCAGTACTTC. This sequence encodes CASSEMGASPYEQYF.

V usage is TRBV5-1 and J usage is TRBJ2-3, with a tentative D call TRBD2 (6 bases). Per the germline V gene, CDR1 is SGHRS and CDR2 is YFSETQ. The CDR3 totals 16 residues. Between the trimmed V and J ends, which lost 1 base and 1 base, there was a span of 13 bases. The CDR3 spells CASSLYTGGRTDTQYF. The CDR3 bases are TGCGCCAGCAGCTTGTATACCGGGGGACGCACAGATACGCAGTATTTT.

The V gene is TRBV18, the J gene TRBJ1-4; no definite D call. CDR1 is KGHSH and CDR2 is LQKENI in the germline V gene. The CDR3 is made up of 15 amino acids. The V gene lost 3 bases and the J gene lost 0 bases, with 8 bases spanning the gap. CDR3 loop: CASSPRETTNEKLFF. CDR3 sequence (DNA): TGTGCCAGCTCACCCCGGGAGACAACTAATGAAAAACTGTTTTTT.

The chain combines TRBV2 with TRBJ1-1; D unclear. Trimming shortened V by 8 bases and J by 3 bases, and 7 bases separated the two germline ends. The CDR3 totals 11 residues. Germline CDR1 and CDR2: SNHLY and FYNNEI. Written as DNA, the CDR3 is TGTGCCAGCCTGAGGTACACTGAAGCTTTCTTT. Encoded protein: CASLRYTEAFF.

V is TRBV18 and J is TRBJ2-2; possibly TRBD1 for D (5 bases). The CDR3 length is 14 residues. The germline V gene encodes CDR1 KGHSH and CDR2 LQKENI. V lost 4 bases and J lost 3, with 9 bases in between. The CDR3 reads CASSLDSYTGELFF. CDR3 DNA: TGTGCCAGCTCACTCGACAGTTACACCGGGGAGCTGTTTTTT.

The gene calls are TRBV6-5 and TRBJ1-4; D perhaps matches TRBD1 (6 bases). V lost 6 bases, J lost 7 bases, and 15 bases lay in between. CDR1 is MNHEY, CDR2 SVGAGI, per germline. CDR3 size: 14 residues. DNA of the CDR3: TGTGCCAGCAGCGATAGGGGGGGCGGTGAAAAACTGTTTTTT. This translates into CASSDRGGGEKLFF.

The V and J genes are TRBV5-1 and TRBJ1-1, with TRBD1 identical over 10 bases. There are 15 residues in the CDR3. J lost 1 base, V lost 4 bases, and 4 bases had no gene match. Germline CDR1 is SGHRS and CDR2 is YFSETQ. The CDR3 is CASSGRTGGNTEAFF. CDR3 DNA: TGCGCCAGCAGCGGTCGGACAGGGGGGAACACTGAAGCTTTCTTT.

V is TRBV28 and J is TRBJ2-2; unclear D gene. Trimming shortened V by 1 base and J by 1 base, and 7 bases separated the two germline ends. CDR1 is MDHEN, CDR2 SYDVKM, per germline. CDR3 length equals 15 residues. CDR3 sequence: CASSLLAGNTGELFF. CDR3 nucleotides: TGTGCCAGCAGTTTATTGGCAGGGAACACCGGGGAGCTGTTTTTT.